These T cell receptor beta chains were read from a single sample in a study of T cells in Graves' hyperthyroidism and ophthalmopathy. TCRdb used MiXCR to reprocess the multiplex PCR reads, holding one entry per CDR3 protein. The table has fewer than 650,000 distinct CDR3 sequences, about 15% seen once; the top ten hold about 5.8%. Sequencing input: blood. The source is a woman aged 25 to 39 with Graves' hyperthyroidism that later progressed to Graves' ophthalmopathy. Both conserved end residues are part of each CDR3. The order of the fields is clone size, V gene, D gene, J gene, CDR3 protein, CDR3 DNA. D genes are given only for firm matches. Size is omitted from some rows. Given values are once, few, many or a class for expanded clones.

>many|TRBV11-2|TRBD2|TRBJ2-1
CASSPWTSGEQFF
TGTGCCAGCAGCCCCTGGACTAGCGGGGAGCAGTTCTTC
>-|TRBV6-5|-|TRBJ2-7
CASSSYPGTSYEQYF
TGTGCCAGCAGTTCTTACCCTGGGACCTCCTACGAGCAGTACTTC
>-|TRBV5-1|TRBD2|TRBJ2-1
CASSLVAGGAMNEQFF
TGCGCCAGCAGCTTGGTGGCGGGAGGGGCTATGAATGAGCAGTTCTTC
>many|TRBV6-1|-|TRBJ1-6
CASSARTSSNSPLHF
TGTGCCAGCAGTGCTCGGACCTCGAGTAATTCACCCCTCCACTTT
>few|TRBV5-1|-|TRBJ2-5
CASSIRRGQETQYF
TGCGCCAGCAGCATTAGACGGGGCCAAGAGACCCAGTACTTC
>-|TRBV11-3|TRBD1|TRBJ2-2
CASSFGTASTGELFF
TGTGCCAGCAGCTTCGGGACAGCGAGCACCGGGGAGCTGTTTTTT
>-|TRBV12-3/TRBV12-4|TRBD1|TRBJ2-5
CASSGQGVETQYF
TGTGCCAGCAGCGGACAGGGCGTCGAGACCCAGTACTTC
>-|TRBV11-2|-|TRBJ1-1
CASIFGGDEGTQAFF
TGTGCCAGCATCTTTGGGGGGGATGAGGGCACTCAGGCTTTCTTT
>many|TRBV2|-|TRBJ2-5
CASRAGGGETQYF
TGTGCCAGCAGGGCTGGAGGAGGCGAGACCCAGTACTTC
>-|TRBV5-6|-|TRBJ2-3
CASSDYFGDTQYF
TGTGCCAGCAGCGACTACTTTGGCGATACGCAGTATTTT
>few|TRBV30|-|TRBJ1-5
CAWSRAGDQPQHF
TGTGCCTGGAGCCGCGCGGGAGATCAGCCCCAGCATTTT
>-|TRBV5-1|-|TRBJ2-3
CASSFEVQPDTQYF
TGCGCCAGCAGCTTTGAAGTTCAGCCAGATACGCAGTATTTT
>many|TRBV7-9|-|TRBJ1-1
CASSLAGKDTEAFF
TGTGCCAGCAGCTTGGCAGGGAAGGACACTGAAGCTTTCTTT
>few|TRBV7-3|-|TRBJ2-5
CASSRDGGRVQTQYF
TGTGCCAGCAGCCGAGACGGGGGCAGGGTGCAGACCCAGTACTTC
>few|TRBV24-1|-|TRBJ2-7
CATSGRTDSYEQYF
TGTGCCACCAGTGGGAGGACAGACTCCTACGAGCAGTACTTC
>-|TRBV7-2|TRBD1|TRBJ1-4
CASSDTGADEKLFF
TGTGCCAGCAGCGACACAGGGGCGGATGAAAAACTGTTTTTT
>-|TRBV7-9|-|TRBJ1-6
CASSQDPSPLHF
TGTGCCAGCAGCCAAGACCCTTCACCCCTCCACTTT
>many|TRBV6-1|-|TRBJ1-2
CASSPTGYGYGYTF
TGTGCCAGCAGCCCCACGGGATATGGCTATGGCTACACCTTC
>many|TRBV2|-|TRBJ1-5
CASRRDSNQPQHF
TGTGCCAGCCGGCGGGATAGCAATCAGCCCCAGCATTTT
>many|TRBV28|TRBD2|TRBJ2-5
CASRSGLAEPHRQETQYF
TGTGCCAGCAGAAGTGGGCTAGCGGAACCCCACCGCCAAGAGACCCAGTACTTC
>few|TRBV19|-|TRBJ2-2
CASSIMGATDNTGELFF
TGTGCCAGTAGTATTATGGGGGCGACAGACAACACCGGGGAGCTGTTTTTT
>few|TRBV18|-|TRBJ2-2
CASSPRRNANTGELFF
TGTGCCAGCTCACCACGTAGGAACGCGAACACCGGGGAGCTGTTTTTT
>few|TRBV20-1|-|TRBJ2-5
CSAGSHETQYF
TGCAGTGCCGGGTCACACGAGACCCAGTACTTC
>many|TRBV6-1|TRBD1|TRBJ1-6
CASSEDRGLSPLHF
TGTGCCAGCAGTGAAGACAGGGGGCTCTCACCCCTCCACTTT
>few|TRBV10-3|-|TRBJ1-4
CAARAGLNEKLFF
TGTGCCGCCCGAGCAGGCCTAAATGAAAAACTGTTTTTT
>-|TRBV11-1|TRBD1|TRBJ2-1
CASSLAQGRNNEQFF
TGTGCCAGCAGCTTAGCACAGGGGCGGAACAATGAGCAGTTCTTC